The subject of this entry is one T cell receptor (beta chain). It has no known antigen specificity. Per-nucleotide qualities are absent, and no much larger clonotype sits a single base away. This specimen belongs to a study of blood T cell repertoires in COVID-19 (TCRdb year 2020). Context from the whole study: For ImmuneRACE Cohort 3, a participant was defined as recovered based on two consecutive negative NP/OP PCR tests, clearance by a healthcare professional, or resolution of symptoms. A de-identified subject ID, COVID-19 status, age in years and sex were almost always included in the sample metadata. The collaborator samples originated in the United States, Italy and Spain and spanned the acute and convalescent phases of COVID-19. HLA class I and class II types, where available, came from metadata supplied by the sample provider rather than from assay-based typing. Deeply sampled blood TCRbeta repertoires from subjects exposed to, actively infected with, or recovered from COVID-19 were included in the dataset. The repertoires were released in a freely available public database meant as a resource for research on the immune response to SARS-CoV-2. Samples were obtained from the ongoing ImmuneRACE study (first 160 participants) and from over a thousand subjects provided by 6 global collaborators. The prospective study material was composed of cDNA or gDNA derived from T cells, B-cell-depleted T cells, or PBMCs. Beyond this particular receptor, the publication reports: The amount of clinical and demographic metadata varied by source and participant and was provided uncurated.

The immunoSEQ Assay, a bias-controlled multiplex PCR, was used to amplify TCRbeta CDR3 regions from genomic DNA. Regarding the original processing steps: Nucleated cell counts per sample were estimated from amplification of reference gene primers within the assay. To quantify the absolute abundance of each unique TCRbeta CDR3 rearrangement, sequence reads were collapsed and filtered. Productive Simpson clonality was computed per sample as the square root of Simpson's diversity index over productive rearrangements. In its TCRdb copy, this immuneACCESS table keeps in-frame sequences only and misses some clones. Where compared with another copy, unresolved V genes explain less than half of these, and the others have no known cause. D and trimming were read from the DNA, whereas the V and J calls and clone size are those reported in that table. The sample profile shows around 290,000 clones; more than 75% of them were found once. In total, the top ten clones hold around 2% of the sample.

The CDR3 runs 15 amino acids, cysteine and phenylalanine included. The entry retains the CDR3 DNA only, 45 bases that are in frame from base 1. CDR1 and CDR2 are drawn from the germline V gene: SGHRS, YFSETQ. V is clipped by 1 base and J by 4 bases, and the sequence between their germline boundaries is 14 bases long. In the prospective study, participants were roughly 18 to 89 years old, resided in about 25 geographic areas of the United States, and were enrolled through a virtual design. To assign participants to cohorts, the prospective study relied on clinical history that participants themselves reported in a screening survey and a study questionnaire. Each participant in the prospective study had whole blood, serum and a nasopharyngeal or oropharyngeal swab collected by mobile phlebotomists. Prospective study participants could optionally give additional blood draws and questionnaires over a roughly 2-month period. Before DNA extraction, prospective study blood samples were shipped either frozen or at room temperature.

The clonotype was recovered from a woman aged 60-70 years in a cohort exposed to, infected with or recovered from COVID-19 (not recorded which). The chain is encoded by TRBV5-1 joined to TRBJ1-2; TRBD1 is perhaps the D gene, given 6 matching bases. The sequencing input was PBMCs or T cells enriched from blood (not recorded which). The CDR3 corresponds to CASSLYRGGGYGYTF. The nucleotide sequence is TGCGCCAGCAGCTTGTACCGGGGAGGGGGCTATGGCTACACCTTC.